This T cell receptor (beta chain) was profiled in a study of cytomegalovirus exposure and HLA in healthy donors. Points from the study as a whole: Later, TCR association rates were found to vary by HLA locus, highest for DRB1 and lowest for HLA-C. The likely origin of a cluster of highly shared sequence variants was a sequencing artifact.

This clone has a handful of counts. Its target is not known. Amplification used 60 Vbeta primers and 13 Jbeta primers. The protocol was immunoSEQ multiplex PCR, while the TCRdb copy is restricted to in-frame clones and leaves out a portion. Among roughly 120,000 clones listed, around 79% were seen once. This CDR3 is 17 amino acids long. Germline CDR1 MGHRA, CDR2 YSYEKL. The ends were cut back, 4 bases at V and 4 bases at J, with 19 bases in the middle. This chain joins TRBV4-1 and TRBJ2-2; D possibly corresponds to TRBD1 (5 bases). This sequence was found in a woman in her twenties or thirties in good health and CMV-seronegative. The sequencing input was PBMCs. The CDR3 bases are TGCGCCAGCAGCCTATGGGGCGGACAACTCACCACCGGGGAGCTGTTTTTT. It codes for CASSLWGGQLTTGELFF.